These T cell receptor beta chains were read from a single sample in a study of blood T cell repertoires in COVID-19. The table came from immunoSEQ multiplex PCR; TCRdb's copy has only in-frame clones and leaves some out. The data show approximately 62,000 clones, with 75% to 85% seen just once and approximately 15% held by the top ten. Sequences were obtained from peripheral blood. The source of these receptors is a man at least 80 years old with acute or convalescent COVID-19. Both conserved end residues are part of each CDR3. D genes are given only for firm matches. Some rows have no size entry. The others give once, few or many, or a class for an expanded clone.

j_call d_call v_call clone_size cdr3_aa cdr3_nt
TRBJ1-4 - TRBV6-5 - CASSYRRQPNEKLFF TGTGCCAGCAGTTACCGGAGACAGCCTAATGAAAAACTGTTTTTT
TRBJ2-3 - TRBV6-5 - CASSTYGQSTDTQYF TGTGCCAGCAGTACTTACGGACAGTCCACAGATACGCAGTATTTT
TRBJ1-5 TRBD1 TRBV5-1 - CASSFGGQSNQPQHF TGCGCCAGCAGCTTTGGGGGACAGAGCAATCAGCCCCAGCATTTT
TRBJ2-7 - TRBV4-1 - CASSQDSRDYEQYF TGCGCCAGCAGCCAAGATAGCAGGGACTACGAGCAGTACTTC
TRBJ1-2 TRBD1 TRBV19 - CASRDRDRLLYGYTF TGTGCCAGTAGGGACCGGGACAGACTCCTTTATGGCTACACCTTC
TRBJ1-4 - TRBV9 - CASSGVPLNEKLFF TGTGCCAGCAGCGGTGTCCCGTTGAATGAAAAACTGTTTTTT
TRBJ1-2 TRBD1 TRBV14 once CASSQGETGGDRYTF TGTGCCAGCAGCCAAGGGGAGACAGGGGGCGATCGGTACACCTTC
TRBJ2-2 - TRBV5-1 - CASSFDRIRNTGELFF TGCGCCAGCAGCTTTGACAGGATCCGGAACACCGGGGAGCTGTTTTTT
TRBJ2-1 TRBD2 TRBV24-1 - CATSDTGTSGFHEQFF TGTGCCACCAGTGACACCGGGACTAGCGGGTTCCATGAGCAGTTCTTC
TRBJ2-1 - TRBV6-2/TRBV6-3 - CASSQIEVNEQFF TGTGCCAGCAGCCAGATCGAGGTCAATGAGCAGTTCTTC
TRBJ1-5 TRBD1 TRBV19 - CASSIGPQGGGASNQPQHF TGTGCCAGTAGTATAGGGCCCCAAGGAGGGGGCGCGAGCAATCAGCCCCAGCATTTT
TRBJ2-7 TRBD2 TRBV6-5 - CASSTTSGGPYEQYF TGTGCCAGCAGTACCACTAGCGGGGGGCCCTACGAGCAGTACTTC
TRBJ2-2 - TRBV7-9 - CASSLSQVDTGELFF TGTGCCAGCAGCTTATCACAGGTGGACACCGGGGAGCTGTTTTTT
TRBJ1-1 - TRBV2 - CASSEAHRAVEAFF TGTGCCAGCAGTGAAGCCCACAGGGCGGTTGAAGCTTTCTTT
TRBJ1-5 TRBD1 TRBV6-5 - CASKRTGGGNQPQHF TGTGCCAGCAAACGGACAGGGGGCGGCAATCAGCCCCAGCATTTT
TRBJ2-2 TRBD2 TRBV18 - CASSPTSGLNTGELFF TGTGCCAGCTCACCGACTAGCGGCTTGAACACCGGGGAGCTGTTTTTT